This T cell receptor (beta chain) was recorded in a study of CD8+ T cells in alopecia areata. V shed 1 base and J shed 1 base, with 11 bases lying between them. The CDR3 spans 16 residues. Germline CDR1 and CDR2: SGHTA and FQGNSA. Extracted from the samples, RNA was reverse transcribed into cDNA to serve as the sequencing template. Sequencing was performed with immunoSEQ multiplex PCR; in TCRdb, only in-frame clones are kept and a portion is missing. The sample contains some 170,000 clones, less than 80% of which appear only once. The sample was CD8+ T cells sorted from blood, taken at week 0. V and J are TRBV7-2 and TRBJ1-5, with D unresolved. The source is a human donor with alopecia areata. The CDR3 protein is CASSLGRVLSNQPQHF. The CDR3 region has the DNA TGTGCCAGCAGCTTAGGTCGCGTACTGAGCAATCAGCCCCAGCATTTT.